The clone carrying this T cell receptor beta chain showed up just a few times. Its antigen remains unidentified. This entry is derived from a study of T cell repertoires in cytomegalovirus infection. Study-level information: HLA-B-restricted CMV epitopes that are well studied were used alongside recently identified HLA-C-restricted ones.

TCRdb redid the calling of the reads with MiXCR, one entry per CDR3 protein. In the table there are approximately 990,000 distinct CDR3 sequences, about a third of which are singletons. Regarding the study as a whole: Based on cumulative public TCR beta family frequency, carriers of CMV plus the relevant HLA were identified.

This TCR came from a human donor in good health (CMV status not recorded). Some clones in this sample may be carry-over from other donors' samples. This specimen consisted of cultured CD8+ T cells from PBMCs, obtained from culture after CMV antigen stimulation.

This chain's CDR3 is CASSSFLGFNEQFF. The CDR3 DNA reads as TGTGCCAGCAGTTCCTTCTTAGGCTTCAATGAGCAGTTCTTC. The V call is TRBV6-2 or TRBV6-3, the J call TRBJ2-1; no clear D gene. The CDR3 has 14 residues. Trimming stripped 4 bases from V and 6 bases from J, with 13 bases between. From germline, CDR1 is MNHEY and CDR2 SVGEGT.